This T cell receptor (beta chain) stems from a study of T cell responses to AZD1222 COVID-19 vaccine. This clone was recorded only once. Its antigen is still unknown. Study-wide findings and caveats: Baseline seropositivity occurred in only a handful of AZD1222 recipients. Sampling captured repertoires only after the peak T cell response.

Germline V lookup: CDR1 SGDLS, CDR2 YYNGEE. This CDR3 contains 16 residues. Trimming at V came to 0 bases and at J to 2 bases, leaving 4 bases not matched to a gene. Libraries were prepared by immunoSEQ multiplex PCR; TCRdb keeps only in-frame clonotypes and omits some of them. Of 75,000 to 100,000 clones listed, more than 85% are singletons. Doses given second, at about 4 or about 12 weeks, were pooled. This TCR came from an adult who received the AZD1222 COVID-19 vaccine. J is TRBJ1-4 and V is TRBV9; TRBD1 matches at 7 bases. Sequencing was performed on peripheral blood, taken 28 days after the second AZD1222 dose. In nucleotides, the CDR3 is TGTGCCAGCAGCGTAGGGGAGGGGGCGACTAATGAAAAACTGTTTTTT. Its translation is CASSVGEGATNEKLFF. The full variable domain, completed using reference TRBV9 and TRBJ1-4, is DSGVTQTPKHLITATGQRVTLRCSPRSGDLSVYWYQQSLDQGLQFLIQYYNGEERAKGNILERFSAQQFPDLHSELNLSSLELGDSALYFCASSVGEGATNEKLFFGSGTQLSVL.